Shown below are 3 T cell receptor beta chains from a single sample sequenced in a study of naive and memory T cell subsets. Two oligonucleotides, mixed equimolar, formed the beta constant-region primer covering TRBC1 and TRBC2. One entry per CDR3 protein, called by TCRdb with MiXCR from the UMI-ligation and nested PCR reads. The repertoire holds 81,000 or so distinct CDR3 sequences, with roughly 7% as singletons. Sequencing input: central memory CD4+ T cells from blood. Source of these receptors: a human donor in good health.

This clonotype was counted ten times or more. The V and J genes are TRBV20-1 and TRBJ1-5; possibly TRBD1 for D (6 bases). V was cut by 3 bases and J by 7 bases, with 19 bases left in between. The CDR3 spans 15 residues. Germline V lookup: CDR1 DFQATT, CDR2 SNEGSKA (reference sequence). CDR3 bases: TGCAGTGCTAGGGGAACGACAGGTTATACGCAGCCCCAGCATTTT. The encoded protein is CSARGTTGYTQPQHF.

Comment on this clonotype: This may be a read error: a much more frequent sequence differs by one nucleotide. The chain uses TRBV7-2 and TRBJ2-1; D remains unclear. The CDR3 loop spans 15 amino acids. Germline V gene sequence: CDR1 SGHTA, CDR2 FQGNSA. Here the CDR3 DNA reads TGTGCCAGCTGCTTAAAGCCTAACTCCTACAATGAGCAGTTCTTC. Translating gives CASCLKPNSYNEQFF.

The table lists this clonotype with many counts. V usage is TRBV30 and J usage is TRBJ1-4, with D hard to call. Germline V CDR1 and CDR2: GTSNPN, SVGIG (reference sequence). V was pared by 2 bases and J by 7 bases, with 14 bases between. This CDR3 region has 14 residues. The CDR3 region is CAWSYKGSGEKLFF. The DNA for the CDR3 is TGTGCCTGGAGTTATAAGGGCTCAGGTGAAAAACTGTTTTTT. Complete variable domain (other parts from reference TRBV30 and TRBJ1-4): SQTIHQWPATLVQPVGSPLSLECTVEGTSNPNLYWYRQAAGRGLQLLFYSVGIGQISSEVPQNLSASRPQDRQFILSSKKLLLSDSGFYLCAWSYKGSGEKLFFGSGTQLSVL.